One sample yielded the 17 T cell receptor beta chains listed below, sequenced in a study of blood T cell repertoires in COVID-19. The method was immunoSEQ multiplex PCR; TCRdb's version includes in-frame clones alone and lacks a portion of them. Of about 200,000 clones listed, roughly 80% are singletons. Sequenced sample: PBMCs or T cells enriched from blood (not recorded which). The receptors originated from a man in his forties who had recovered from COVID-19.

The chain links TRBV9 to TRBJ2-1; maybe TRBD2 (6 bases). Looked up from germline, CDR1 is SGDLS and CDR2 is YYNGEE. Trimming took off 0 bases at V and 3 bases at J, with 10 bases between the two ends. The CDR3 is made up of 15 amino acids. CDR3 protein: CASSVGGENYNEQFF. The CDR3 bases are TGTGCCAGCAGCGTAGGGGGGGAAAACTACAATGAGCAGTTCTTC.

CDR3 loop: CASSRSGGLQETQYF. CDR3 DNA: TGTGCCAGCAGCCGATCGGGGGGCTTGCAAGAGACCCAGTACTTC. The V and J genes are TRBV7-9 and TRBJ2-5, with D perhaps TRBD2 (7 bases). Deletions cut 5 bases from V and 2 bases from J, with 15 bases between. This CDR3 is built from 15 residues. Per germline, CDR1 SEHNR and CDR2 FQNEAQ (reference sequence).

This clone was recorded only once. This chain joins TRBV19 and TRBJ2-5; no clear D. The germline V gene has CDR1 LNHDA and CDR2 SQIVND (reference sequence). The V and J ends lost 1 base and 1 base respectively, with 7 bases between them. This CDR3 has 14 residues. CDR3 residues: CASSIVVTQETQYF. The CDR3 DNA follows: TGTGCCAGTAGTATAGTAGTCACCCAAGAGACCCAGTACTTC.

The gene calls are TRBV12-3 or TRBV12-4 and TRBJ2-3; tentatively, D is TRBD2 (5 bases). The CDR3 has 10 amino acids. Trimming left V 8 bases short and J 8 bases short, with 8 bases between. The CDR3 loop reads CASSRGTQYF. Here the CDR3 DNA reads TGTGCCAGCTCTCGGGGTACGCAGTATTTT.

The CDR3 region has the DNA TGTGCCAGCAGCCAAGGACTGAACAATCAGCCCCAGCATTTT. Encoded protein: CASSQGLNNQPQHF. The chain recombines TRBV3-1 (or the pseudogene TRBV3-2) with TRBJ1-5, with D unclear. Per the germline V gene, CDR1 is LGHDT and CDR2 is YNNKEL (reference sequence). The CDR3 runs to 14 residues. V gave up 1 base and J gave up 3 bases, with 7 bases separating them.

CDR3 amino acids: CASRLDRVGANVLTF. The DNA of the CDR3 is TGTGCCAGCAGACTAGACAGGGTAGGGGCCAACGTCCTGACTTTC. V usage is TRBV4-2 and J usage is TRBJ2-6; 7 nucleotides line up with TRBD1. The V and J ends lost 6 bases and 4 bases, in that order; junction bases with no gene match: 6. Germline values: CDR1 LGHNA, CDR2 YNFKEQ. CDR3 size: 15 residues.

The chain joins TRBV28 to TRBJ2-7, with 9 bases matching TRBD1. From germline, CDR1 is MDHEN and CDR2 SYDVKM. With 5 bases clipped from V and 2 bases from J, the junction kept 7 bases outside the gene matches. This CDR3 spans 15 amino acids. The CDR3 spells CASSAPGQGAYEQYF. The CDR3, as DNA: TGTGCCAGCAGTGCCCCGGGACAGGGCGCCTACGAGCAGTACTTC.

The rearrangement joins TRBV24-1 to TRBJ1-2; D is possibly TRBD1 (6 bases). Trimming left V 1 base short and J 6 bases short, with 11 bases between. Germline CDR1 reads KGHDR; CDR2 reads SFDVKD. The CDR3 spans 14 residues. CDR3 in DNA: TGTGCCACCAGTGATTTCGGGTACAGGGATGGCTACACCTTC. Amino acid sequence: CATSDFGYRDGYTF.

This clone was found a few times. This chain connects TRBV5-3 to TRBJ1-4; tentative D call: TRBD1 (6 bases). TRBV5-3 is noted as an ORF with a role that remains uncertain. Trimming shortened V by 4 bases and J by 0 bases, and 22 bases separated the two germline ends. The CDR3 runs 19 residues. CDR3 in DNA: TGTGCCAGAAGCACTAAGTTTACAGGGAATCTCGCAACTAATGAAAAACTGTTTTTT. Translating it yields CARSTKFTGNLATNEKLFF.

The chain is built from TRBV2 and TRBJ1-2; the match to TRBD1 covers 9 bases. Germline-derived CDR1 and CDR2 are SNHLY and FYNNEI. V was clipped by 6 bases and J by 1 base; unmatched bases: 0. The CDR3 extends over 13 amino acids. The CDR3, as DNA: TGTGCCAGCAGGGGACAGGGTAACTATGGCTACACCTTC. This gives the protein CASRGQGNYGYTF.

The V gene is TRBV4-3, the J gene TRBJ2-1, with TRBD2 matching 7 bases. CDR1 LGHNA and CDR2 YSLEER come from the germline V gene. The J segment lost 7 bases and the V segment lost 1 base, leaving 7 bases of the junction unmatched. The length of the CDR3 is 15 residues. CDR3 sequence (DNA): TGCGCCAGCAGCCAAGGCCGAGCGGGGAGGAATGAGCAGTTCTTC. Its translation is CASSQGRAGRNEQFF.

This rearrangement joins TRBV24-1 to TRBJ1-5; D is uncertain. Germline-derived CDR1 and CDR2 are KGHDR and SFDVKD. V was shortened by 9 bases and J by 6 bases, with 11 bases between the two germline ends. The CDR3 contains 12 residues. The CDR3 region has the DNA TGTGCCACCTCCAGTGGTGGTCAGCCCCAGCATTTT. This translates into CATSSGGQPQHF.

The V and J genes are TRBV18 and TRBJ1-1; D is possibly TRBD1 (6 bases). The CDR3 runs to 14 residues. V was cut by 7 bases and J by 3 bases, with 15 bases left in between. Germline V gives CDR1 KGHSH, CDR2 LQKENI. Here the CDR3 DNA reads TGTGCCAGCTGCCCCCAGGGGAAGTACACTGAAGCTTTCTTT. This gives the protein CASCPQGKYTEAFF.

V gene TRBV5-1 combines with J gene TRBJ1-2; no definite D call. V was shortened by 4 bases and J by 4 bases, with 17 bases between the two germline ends. CDR3 length: 15 amino acids. CDR1 SGHRS and CDR2 YFSETQ come from the germline V gene. The CDR3 nucleotides are TGCGCCAGCAGCCCCGACGGGGTCCAATTCTATGGCTACACCTTC. This translates into CASSPDGVQFYGYTF. Full variable domain (rest looked up from reference TRBV5-1 and TRBJ1-2): KAGVTQTPRYLIKTRGQQVTLSCSPISGHRSVSWYQQTPGQGLQFLFEYFSETQRNKGNFPGRFSGRQFSNSRSEMNVSTLELGDSALYLCASSPDGVQFYGYTFGSGTRLTVV.

The sample holds one count of this clone. This chain connects TRBV5-6 to TRBJ2-1; D may be TRBD2 (5 bases). Trimming pared 2 bases from V and 1 base from J, leaving 13 bases between. Germline V CDR1 and CDR2: SGHDT, YYEEEE. CDR3 length: 16 amino acids. CDR3 residues: CASSLMRERSYNEQFF. CDR3 nucleotides: TGTGCCAGCAGCTTAATGAGGGAAAGATCCTACAATGAGCAGTTCTTC. Combining the CDR3 with reference TRBV5-6 and TRBJ2-1 gives the whole variable domain DAGVTQSPTHLIKTRGQQVTLRCSPKSGHDTVSWYQQALGQGPQFIFQYYEEEERQRGNFPDRFSGHQFPNYSSELNVNALLLGDSALYLCASSLMRERSYNEQFFGPGTRLTVL.

The chain joins TRBV5-1 to TRBJ2-3, with D unclear. CDR3 length equals 11 residues. CDR1 and CDR2 from the germline V gene are SGHRS and YFSETQ. With 4 bases removed from V and 5 bases from J, the gap between germline ends came to 5 bases. The CDR3, as DNA: TGCGCCAGCAGCGAGGAAGATACGCAGTATTTT. Translating it yields CASSEEDTQYF.

The V gene is TRBV6-5, the J gene TRBJ1-2; 8 bases fit TRBD1. V gave up 7 bases and J gave up 7 bases; unmatched junction bases: 14. The CDR3 totals 15 residues. Germline assignment: CDR1 MNHEY and CDR2 SVGAGI. CDR3 in amino acids: CASTPIWQGAAGYTF. The CDR3 DNA sequence: TGTGCCAGCACCCCCATCTGGCAGGGGGCGGCTGGCTACACCTTC.